This T cell receptor (beta chain) was profiled in a study of blood T cell repertoires in COVID-19. Study-level background: Samples of COVID-19 (acute and convalescent) were obtained from the United States, Italy and Spain. T cells, B-cell-depleted T cells, or PBMCs supplied cDNA or gDNA.

Looked up from germline, CDR1 is SGHTA and CDR2 is FQGTGA. The CDR3 is 12 residues long. V lost 6 bases to trimming and J lost 7 bases, with 12 bases between them. Original processing methods: Amplification of reference gene primers provided the estimated nucleated cell counts. Generated by immunoSEQ multiplex PCR, the TCRdb table keeps only in-frame clones and is missing some. From that table come the V and J calls and clone size; the DNA was used to work out D and trimming. The sample consists of fewer than 350,000 clones, around 87% of them appearing once. The V and J genes are TRBV7-3 and TRBJ1-1; D gene ambiguous. The clonotype was recovered from a woman aged 45-59 years who had recovered from COVID-19. Source material: peripheral blood. The CDR3 is CASSPPQSEAFF. The CDR3 DNA sequence: TGTGCCAGCAGTCCTCCACAGAGTGAAGCTTTCTTT.